This T cell receptor beta chain derives from a study of T-cell reconstitution after alpha-beta-depleted transplantation in children. This clonotype was picked up many times. Its antigen is unidentified. TCRbeta library construction was performed incorporating unique molecular identifiers. TCRdb reprocessed the PCR reads via MiXCR and lists one record per CDR3 protein. The table has a few hundred thousand distinct CDR3 sequences, 43% seen once. The CDR3 length is 15 residues. V lost 0 bases and J 0 bases, leaving 6 bases between the germline ends. Germline V gives CDR1 MGHRA, CDR2 YSYEKL. Findings of the study overall: The origin of alpha-beta T cells about two months after transplant was reportedly several hundred expanded graft clones. One year post-transplant, T-cell counts and diversity were largely derived from T cells produced anew.

The chain has TRBV4-1 and TRBJ1-3; the D is unclear. The TCR comes from a girl aged 2-10 years with aplastic anemia, due to receive a stem cell transplant. Sequencing used PBMCs, obtained before TCRalphabeta/CD19-depleted stem cell transplant. The CDR3: CASSQEGYSGNTIYF. CDR3 in DNA: TGCGCCAGCAGCCAAGAGGGATACTCTGGAAACACCATATATTTT.